This T cell receptor beta chain was documented in a study of T-cell memory formation after mild COVID-19. The ends lost 2 bases at V and 4 bases at J; junction bases unmatched: 3. The CDR3 sequence is 14 residues long. Germline-derived CDR1 and CDR2 are SNHLY and FYNNEI. In its sample, this clonotype was seen a few times. The target antigen is unknown. Whole-study findings and limits: Among contracting clones, CD4+ were mainly CM/EM and CD8+ enriched in EMRA.

TCRdb reprocessed the 5' RACE reads with MiXCR, giving one entry per CDR3 protein. Of hundreds of thousands of distinct CDR3 sequences in the sample, about 20% are singletons; the top ten hold approximately 8.4%. The V call is TRBV2, the J call TRBJ1-1; 8 bases agree with TRBD1. This receptor was taken from an adult woman who had mild COVID-19 (a few samples of this study predate the infection). Cell type and time point are not known. Sequencing was performed on PBMCs or a T cell subset sorted from them (not recorded which). Written as DNA, the CDR3 is TGTGCCAGCAGTGAACAGGGGGCGATCACTGAAGCTTTCTTT. Protein: CASSEQGAITEAFF.